The 3 T cell receptor beta chains reported below all come from one sample, sequenced in a study of blood T cell repertoires in COVID-19. Data came from immunoSEQ multiplex PCR; TCRdb stores just in-frame clones and leaves some out. The sample gives over 200,000 clones, roughly 80% of which show up once; approximately 1.8% is in the top ten. Sequenced sample: PBMCs or T cells enriched from blood (not recorded which). The source of these receptors is a man between 60 and 70 years old who had recovered from COVID-19.

This rearrangement joins TRBV11-2 to TRBJ1-2; 8 bases are shared with TRBD1. Germline V gene sequence: CDR1 SGHAT, CDR2 FQNNGV. With 3 bases clipped from V and 8 bases from J, the junction kept 5 bases outside the gene matches. The CDR3 covers 13 residues. The CDR3 DNA follows: TGTGCCAGCAGCTTTTCAGGGGGCGGAGGCTACACCTTC. It yields the protein CASSFSGGGGYTF.

The chain has TRBV3-1 (or the pseudogene TRBV3-2) and TRBJ2-3, with TRBD2 identical over 8 bases. Germline-derived CDR1 and CDR2 are LGHDT and YNNKEL (reference sequence). V lost 4 bases to trimming and J lost 9 bases; unmatched junction nucleotides: 12. The CDR3 consists of 15 residues. The CDR3 DNA is TGTGCCAGCAGCCCGCGTCCCGGGACTAGTGAAACGCAGTATTTT. Its protein product is CASSPRPGTSETQYF.

V and J are TRBV27 and TRBJ2-7; 13 bases fit TRBD2. CDR1 is MNHEY, CDR2 SMNVEV, per germline (reference sequence). V shed 6 bases and J 3 bases; nucleotides not matched to a gene: 5. This CDR3 has 15 amino acids. DNA of the CDR3: TGTGCCAGCAGACTAGGACTAGCGGGGGTCTACGAGCAGTACTTC. It codes for CASRLGLAGVYEQYF.